Described below is a single T cell receptor beta chain sequence and its context. Its antigen is still unknown. No base quality information exists; no much larger clone differs at one position. The cohort was made up of approximately 700 healthy bone marrow donors. Cohort members were all nominally healthy when sampled, although unrecorded immune exposures were likely present. The donor tested CMV seropositive and was one of the 289 seropositive cohort members. A peripheral blood sample was collected from each donor, and TCR beta sequencing was performed on peripheral blood mononuclear cells. The Qiagen DNeasy Blood Extraction Kit was used to extract genomic DNA from the blood cell samples. The sample is drawn from a study of cytomegalovirus exposure and HLA in healthy donors (dated by TCRdb to about 2017). In terms of the full investigation: An earlier analysis of under 600 of the donors reported more than 250 Gb of sequence data and about 100 million unique TCR beta sequences from about 200 million T cells. In an earlier analysis of about 590 of the donors, high-throughput TCR beta sequencing was used to judge whether each TCR beta V gene segment behaved as functional or pseudogenic. A later genetic analysis took genome-wide SNP genotypes for about 55% of the 666 donors and used that subset as a discovery cohort. All discovery cohort repertoires had been generated using a single sequencing platform. To predict cytomegalovirus infection status, the study brought together high-throughput TCR immunosequencing, statistical association of individual TCRs with disease status, and machine learning. Because of strong linkage in the cohort, 5 or 6 DR-DQ haplotypes were treated as single units for association and clustering. Typing coverage varied by locus: roughly 629-640 donors for A, B, C, DRB1 and DQB1; some 520 for DQA1; more than 600 for DPA1; some 470 for DPB1. Along with the approximately 600-subject first cohort, a separate validation cohort of over a hundred different subjects was used. In the later analysis, no new phenotypic data were used to find candidate immune exposures; instead, reliance was placed on TCR beta sequences and their occurrence across donors. HLA typing covered class I and class II loci at four-digit resolution. Using immunosequencing, the study profiled T cell repertoires from about 610 subjects and related those repertoires to cytomegalovirus serostatus. Among some 410 genotyped donors of the cohort, an average of around 240,000 unique TCR beta nucleotide sequences were sequenced per donor, approximately 20% of them non-productive. In a later analysis, previously published TCR beta repertoires from roughly 710 donors were re-analyzed and high-resolution HLA genotyping was added so that TCR occurrence patterns could be studied. An early release covering about 600 HLA-typed donors comprised 300 to 350 gigabases of sequencing data and about 90 million unique TCR sequences. The study aimed to test whether signatures of past pathogen exposure could be identified by cataloging public T cell receptors. Donor age, sex, ethnicity and CMV serostatus were compiled together with the repertoire data. Of the roughly 410 genotyped donors, less than 85% were placed in the genetic ancestry cluster associated with self-reported Caucasian donors. What the authors observed across the whole study: Because counts were too low, about 17 rarely observed V segments, including chromosome 9 orphons, were excluded from the earlier analysis of 587 of the donors. Cytomegalovirus status was reported to be diagnosed by the classifier with high specificity and sensitivity in both the original and validation cohorts. A later analysis reported that several top co-occurrence clusters appeared linked to parvovirus B19, influenza, CMV and Epstein-Barr virus. A later analysis associated about 16,000 TCR beta sequences with specific HLA alleles at a false discovery rate of 0.05. In a later analysis, HLA-associated TCR beta chains were found to be more clonally expanded and to have lower generation probabilities than equally common non-associated chains. The sequencing pipeline was judged likely to have produced a cluster of highly shared sequence variants as a technical artifact. According to a later analysis, TCR association rates differed among HLA loci, with DRB1 alleles showing the most associated TCRs and HLA-C alleles showing the fewest. A further reported finding was that TCR beta sequences accurately predicted the HLA-A and HLA-B alleles for most subjects in the first cohort. In the study, around 150 TCR beta chains were listed as associated with cytomegalovirus. A later analysis found that most CMV-associated TCR beta chains appeared HLA-restricted, with HLA associations seemingly driven largely by CMV exposure. In this cohort, only TCR beta chains were sequenced, and detectable features were limited by the absence of alpha or paired-chain data. Most TCR sequences were seen in very few donors, while some public TCRs were found in many individuals. V-gene and J-gene trimming of TCR beta chains was associated with a missense DCLRE1C variant in a later genetic analysis, and the association was replicated in an independent cohort. In an earlier analysis of fewer than 750 of the donors, most TCR beta V segments were observed in productive rearrangements about 90% or about 30% of the time, broadly matching IMGT annotations. Sequencing depth was assumed to be roughly uniform across donors in the presence/absence analyses, though that assumption may not hold. The 87-base-pair reads could not distinguish some IMGT-functional V segments, including TRBV6-2 and TRBV6-3, so those segments were excluded. Immune exposure information for the cohort was limited to CMV serostatus. When HLA alleles, especially DR and DQ, strongly co-occurred, attributing TCR associations to individual alleles was difficult. In vitro tests confirmed that a few of the cytomegalovirus-associated TCR beta chains recognize cytomegalovirus antigens. It was suggested by the authors that the approach could potentially be generalized to other disease states and immunological phenotypes. A later genetic analysis reported fewer N-insertions in productive TCRs among donors in an Asian-associated ancestry cluster than the roughly 700-donor mean. Because HLA typing was unavailable for some donors at each locus, only the typed subset was used in association tests. Linkage disequilibrium might explain the correlated functional status among segregating V segments, but an unknown experimental factor could not be excluded.

The method was the immunoSEQ multiplex PCR assay. A mixture of 60 forward primers for TCR Vbeta segments and 13 reverse primers for TCR Jbeta segments was used in the multiplex PCR. A multiplex PCR assay on genomic DNA amplified the CDR3 region of rearranged TCR beta genes. On the Illumina HiSeq System, the amplified TCR beta libraries were sequenced as 87-base-pair reads. The source study handled its data this way. A later analysis tallied 75 million to 95 million unique TCR beta chains across the 666 repertoires, and some 12 million of those chains were shared by two or more donors. A nearest-neighbor algorithm error-corrected the raw reads and collapsed the reads into unique sequences, merging closely related sequences to remove PCR and sequencing errors. To assign V, D and J gene segments, CDR3 sequences were aligned to IMGT reference sequences. Each retained sequence needed at least a six-nucleotide match to both a V gene segment and a J gene segment. Rearrangements were classified as productive when the CDR3 lacked stop codons and remained in frame with V and J, and all other rearrangements were classified as non-productive. CDR3 was defined according to IMGT convention as the region running from the second conserved V-encoded cysteine to the conserved J-encoded phenylalanine. Sequences without an unambiguous match to a single V gene segment were excluded from the earlier analysis of about 600 of the donors. An earlier analysis of 500 to 700 of the donors classified V segments as functional when productive rearrangements were above 56.7% and as segregating when the standard deviation between donors was above 5%. A statistical classification framework was developed to diagnose cytomegalovirus status using the catalog of TCR beta chain sequences. A later analysis assigned V and J genes by comparing TCR nucleotide sequences with IMGT/GENE-DB human TR gene sequences. A later analysis assigned CDR3 sequences and most-parsimonious VDJ recombination scenarios with the TCRdist pipeline. A later analysis defined each TCR beta chain by its CDR3 amino acid sequence plus V-gene family, and excluded reads lacking a unique V-gene family. As a way to deal with suspected cross-contamination and a sequencing artifact, a later analysis dropped over 550 nucleotide sequences that were highly shared and had low generation probability. A later analysis calculated a clonal expansion index for each public chain from normalized within-repertoire ranks of inferred template counts. A later analysis computed generation probabilities with a VDJ recombination model fitted to out-of-frame rearrangements, and checked the results against IGoR. In a later analysis, hypergeometric tests were used to score TCR-TCR, TCR-HLA and TCR-CMV co-occurrence, with a repertoire-size bias correction applied to TCR pairs. False discovery rates were estimated in a later analysis by permuting HLA or CMV assignments 20 times. In a later analysis, co-occurring TCRs were grouped using DBSCAN, and TCRdist sequence similarity was added for clustering within HLA-allele-positive subsets. For co-occurrence clustering, repertoires with fewer than 30,000 or more than 120,000 public chains were excluded, along with five or six repertoires with anomalous nucleotide sharing. TCRdb re-hosts the immuneACCESS table, in-frame sequences only. Its copies lack some clones; in the studies checked, an unresolved V gene accounts for under half of them, and the cause for the rest is not known. Clonal size and the V and J genes are those of that table, whereas D and trimming came from the DNA. In this sample the table shows tens of thousands of clones, 75% to 80% of which occur a single time. Together, the top ten hold around 4.3% of the sample.

The CDR3 contains 15 residues, cysteine and phenylalanine counted. This entry keeps only the CDR3 DNA: 45 bases, framed from base 1. Compared with germline, V lacks 0 bases and J lacks 9 bases; bases without a gene match: 7. The germline V gene provides CDR1 ENHRY and CDR2 SYGVKD. The V and J segments used are TRBV10-3 and TRBJ2-4, with 8 bases aligning to TRBD2. Sample: PBMCs. The TCR was taken from a woman aged 40 to 49 in good health and CMV-seropositive. CDR3 loop: CAISESSGRQGIQYF. The DNA sequence is TGTGCCATCAGTGAGTCGAGCGGGAGACAAGGCATTCAGTACTTC.